What follows is one T cell receptor (beta chain) and its context. Its recognized antigen is unknown. No base-level quality is on record; no much larger clone is a single base apart. The data were obtained in a study of blood T cell repertoires in COVID-19 (TCRdb year 2020). For the study in its entirety: Samples from collaborators originated in the United States, Italy and Spain and spanned both the acute and convalescent phases of COVID-19. The prospective study material was composed of cDNA or gDNA derived from T cells, B-cell-depleted T cells, or PBMCs. Subjects who had been exposed to COVID-19, were actively infected with it, or had recovered from it provided the deeply sampled blood TCRbeta repertoires that made up the dataset. The repertoires were released in a freely available public database meant as a resource for research on the immune response to SARS-CoV-2. The samples were drawn from two sources: the first 160 participants of the ongoing ImmuneRACE study, and over 950 subjects contributed by 6 global collaborators. Nearly every sample came with metadata listing a de-identified subject ID, COVID-19 status, age in years and sex. Where HLA class I and class II types were available, the types were taken from metadata supplied by the sample provider, not from assay-based typing.

Participants in the prospective study were aged roughly 18 to 100 years, lived in about two dozen United States geographic areas, and enrolled through a virtual design. In the prospective study, participants were assigned to cohorts based on the clinical history participants reported in a screening survey and a study questionnaire. Each participant in the prospective study had whole blood, serum and a nasopharyngeal or oropharyngeal swab collected by mobile phlebotomists. Additional blood draws and questionnaires over an approximately two-month period could optionally be provided by prospective study participants. Before DNA extraction, blood samples from the prospective study were shipped at room temperature or frozen. General conclusions and limits of the study: Clinical and demographic metadata were provided uncurated, with the amount varying by source and participant.

TCRbeta CDR3 regions were amplified from genomic DNA by means of the immunoSEQ Assay, a bias-controlled multiplex PCR. The published analysis was carried out like this. Within the assay, amplification of reference gene primers was used to estimate how many nucleated cells each sample contained. Sequence reads were collapsed and filtered to measure the absolute abundance of every unique TCRbeta CDR3 rearrangement. Productive Simpson clonality was computed per sample as the square root of Simpson's diversity index over productive rearrangements. TCRdb limited this immuneACCESS table to in-frame rearrangements with V and J called. A share of clones is missing; checked studies link under half to unresolved V genes, and the rest is unexplained. That table supplies the V and J calls and clone size; D and trimming were determined from the DNA. Counted in this sample were 250,000 or so clones; about 87% of them appeared once. The top ten constitute approximately 2.8% of the sample.

Via the germline V gene, CDR1 is MGHRA and CDR2 YSYEKL. CDR3 length: 14 amino acids, cysteine to phenylalanine. Only the CDR3 DNA stays, 42 bases, in frame from base 1. Ends trimmed: V by 0 bases, J by 4 bases; bases unmatched to a gene: 1. The receptor's source is a woman aged 30 to 39 with acute COVID-19. Sequencing used PBMCs or T cells enriched from blood (not recorded which). The V and J segments used are TRBV4-1 and TRBJ1-2; 8 middle bases align to TRBD1. The CDR3 reads as follows: CASSQEGTGYGYTF. In nucleotides, the sequence is TGCGCCAGCAGCCAAGAGGGGACAGGCTATGGCTACACCTTC.